This is a list of T cell receptor beta chains from one sample in a study of cytomegalovirus exposure and HLA in healthy donors. Measured with immunoSEQ multiplex PCR; TCRdb has only the in-frame clones, and not every one. The sample has roughly 180,000 clones, roughly 75% seen once. The sample was PBMCs. The receptors here all came from a woman in her 30s in good health and CMV-seronegative. Both conserved end residues are part of each CDR3. Each record gives: V gene, CDR3 length, CDR3 protein.

TRBV6-5 | 14 | CASSYSADSDTQYF
TRBV4-3 | 14 | CASSQDRGFTEAFF
TRBV4-2 | 16 | CASSQEAGQGRHEQYF
TRBV7-9 | 13 | CASGGTSYNEQFF
TRBV9 | 15 | CASSPHGQGPFEQYF
TRBV10-3 | 13 | CAIGGQGFTEAFF
TRBV9 | 16 | CASSVASGAYYNEQFF
TRBV11-2 | 15 | CASSFPGQGNYGYTF
TRBV7-2 | 17 | CASSLVGAGRGKETQYF
TRBV7-2 | 15 | CASRPPNSRGETQYF
TRBV5-4 | 14 | CASSPPGGATEAFF
TRBV5-1 | 16 | CASSSEGRGVNTEAFF
TRBV4-2 | 16 | CASSQESGTGDEKLFF
TRBV6-6 | 15 | CASSYGPLHSYEQYF
TRBV5-1 | 14 | CASSLEQGVMGYTF
TRBV6-5 | 15 | CASSSILAGAGVQYF
TRBV7-2 | 15 | CASSSYPGGIYEQYF
TRBV5-1 | 14 | CASSPLTGTGELFF
TRBV4-1 | 15 | CASSQIAGAFNEQFF
TRBV7-9 | 14 | CASSADRGFSPLHF
TRBV6-5 | 13 | CASSRRGGSGYTF
TRBV7-9 | 12 | CASTRDSYEQYF
TRBV5-1 | 18 | CASSLDGVTGMGRDEQFF
TRBV18 | 16 | CASSPLTVQGNTEAFF
TRBV6-5 | 14 | CASSYAGGSYEQYF
TRBV15 | 15 | CATSVSGATNEKLFF
TRBV19 | 14 | CASSIGTEPYEQYF
TRBV6-5 | 16 | CASSYPTTGENTEAFF
TRBV27 | 19 | CASSFRTWQGARENTEAFF
TRBV4-2 | 12 | CASSPLSEKLFF
TRBV12-1 | 22 | CASSWLGRGALTSSSGANVLTF
TRBV6-5 | 14 | CASSLTTSTDTQYF
TRBV29-1 | 15 | CSVEDRRQGFYGYTF
TRBV21-1 | 16 | CASSGGQRAPSYEQYF
TRBV18 | 15 | CASSPRDTWNTEAFF
TRBV6-1 | 15 | CASSELIGTGPEQYF
TRBV9 | 15 | CASSVAAMWNNEQFF
TRBV19 | 15 | CASSIGRGSTDTQYF
TRBV7-9 | 11 | CASSPGGVQYF
TRBV10-3 | 12 | CAISGTGYGYTF
TRBV7-2 | 16 | CASSLGTGGRNTEAFF
TRBV4-2 | 16 | CASSQEATGGNQPQHF
TRBV27 | 18 | CASSLGGLAGGRRETQYF
TRBV29-1 | 14 | CSVQGAVGNTEAFF
TRBV5-4 | 15 | CASSLGLTTYNEQFF